Presented here are 6 T cell receptor beta chains from one specimen sequenced in a study of control samples from healthy donors and cancer patients (dated by TCRdb to the early 2020s). Libraries were constructed by the immunoSEQ multiplex PCR assay. In its TCRdb copy, this immuneACCESS table keeps in-frame sequences only and misses some clones. Where compared with another copy, unresolved V genes explain less than half of these, and the others have no known cause. The sample table gives around 190,000 clones. The top ten clones comprise 2.2% of the sample. Sequencing was carried out using blood. Every receptor here comes from a woman aged 30 to 39 in good health.

V and J are TRBV12-3 or TRBV12-4 and TRBJ1-5; D remains ambiguous. CDR3 size: 13 residues. Trimming left V 5 bases short and J 7 bases short, with 12 bases between. Here the CDR3 reads CASSLLGLQPQHF. As DNA, the CDR3 is TGTGCCAGCAGTCTATTGGGGTTACAGCCCCAGCATTTT.

The genes are TRBV7-9 and TRBJ1-3; 8 bases map to TRBD1. Losses at the gene ends were 7 bases for V and 0 bases for J; bases not matched to a gene: 2. The germline V gene has CDR1 SEHNR and CDR2 FQNEAQ (reference sequence). CDR3 size: 14 residues. The DNA for the CDR3 is TGTGCCAGCACACAGGGGGACTCTGGAAACACCATATATTTT. Protein sequence: CASTQGDSGNTIYF.

The genes are TRBV19 and TRBJ2-5; 8 nucleotides agree with TRBD2. Germline values: CDR1 LNHDA, CDR2 SQIVND (reference sequence). The CDR3 consists of 14 residues. Trimming took 3 bases from V and 1 from J; bases not matched to a gene: 1. CDR3 nucleotides: TGTGCCAGTAGTATGGCGGGAGGCCAAGAGACCCAGTACTTC. Its protein is CASSMAGGQETQYF.

V and J are TRBV3-1 (or the pseudogene TRBV3-2) and TRBJ1-1; 9 bases agree with TRBD1. The CDR3 is 18 residues long. The germline V gene has CDR1 LGHDT and CDR2 YNNKEL (reference sequence). The junction had 17 bases not matched to a gene; V was cut back by 8 bases and J by 1 base. CDR3 loop: CASPRGRNDRGGNTEAFF. The CDR3 bases are TGTGCCAGCCCCCGCGGTCGAAATGACAGGGGGGGGAACACTGAAGCTTTCTTT.

The chain joins TRBV10-3 to TRBJ1-3, with D possibly matching TRBD1 (5 bases). Trimming pared 8 bases from V and 4 bases from J, leaving 9 bases between. Germline CDR1 is ENHRY and CDR2 is SYGVKD. This CDR3 has 12 residues. The DNA for the CDR3 is TGTGCCATCGAGGGGAACGGAAACACCATATATTTT. Its translation is CAIEGNGNTIYF.

The chain links TRBV5-1 to TRBJ1-2; tentative D call: TRBD1 (5 bases). This CDR3 spans 15 amino acids. Looked up from germline, CDR1 is SGHRS and CDR2 is YFSETQ. V lost 0 bases and J 8 bases, leaving 17 bases between the germline ends. The CDR3 spells CASSLAGSGARGYTF. The CDR3 bases are TGCGCCAGCAGCTTGGCGGGGAGCGGGGCCCGGGGCTACACCTTC.